These 5 T cell receptor beta chains were all obtained from the same sample, sequenced in a study of identical twins. TCRdb re-called the 5' RACE reads through MiXCR, storing one row per CDR3 protein. This sample has 400,000 to 600,000 distinct CDR3 sequences, with approximately 20% found just once. These data are also associated with another study on yellow fever vaccine responses in identical twins.

The sample comprised CD4+ T cells sorted from blood. The receptors were sampled from a woman between 18 and 29 years old in good health.

The chain carries TRBV18 and TRBJ1-5; D is unresolved. The CDR3 spans 14 residues. The germline V and J ends were trimmed by 1 base and 4 bases, with 8 bases remaining between them. Per the germline V gene, CDR1 is KGHSH and CDR2 is LQKENI. DNA for the CDR3: TGTGCCAGCTCACCACTTGAAGGGAATCAGCCCCAGCATTTT. It encodes CASSPLEGNQPQHF.

The J gene is TRBJ2-3, the V gene TRBV20-1; 7 bases agree with TRBD2. Unmatched junction bases numbered 9, after V lost 0 bases and J lost 6 bases. Germline-derived CDR1 and CDR2 are DFQATT and SNEGSKA (reference sequence). The CDR3 has 15 residues. The CDR3 bases are TGCAGTGCTAGAGAGGGCGGGAGCCCCTGGGATACGCAGTATTTT. Its protein product is CSAREGGSPWDTQYF.

V usage is TRBV12-3 or TRBV12-4 and J usage is TRBJ1-2; 8 bases agree with TRBD1. V trimming: 6 bases; J trimming: 8 bases; junction bases outside the gene matches: 8. The CDR3 has 13 amino acids. In DNA form, the CDR3 reads TGTGCCAGCAGCACGGACAGGGTGGGGGGCTACACCTTC. This codes for CASSTDRVGGYTF.

The sample holds one count of this clonotype. The chain combines TRBV2 with TRBJ2-1; 7 nucleotides align to TRBD1. The V and J ends lost 5 bases and 3 bases, in that order; junction bases with no gene match: 10. Germline-derived CDR1 and CDR2 are SNHLY and FYNNEI. This CDR3 has 16 residues. In DNA form, the CDR3 reads TGTGCCAGCAGTCACATAGGACAGGCCAGCTACAATGAGCAGTTCTTC. This gives the protein CASSHIGQASYNEQFF.

This clonotype came up a few times. V is TRBV20-1 and J is TRBJ2-1; TRBD1 or TRBD2 may be the D gene (5 bases each). Germline CDR1 is DFQATT and CDR2 is SNEGSKA (reference sequence). This CDR3 is 16 amino acids long. V was cut by 3 bases and J by 0 bases, with 15 bases left in between. Here the CDR3 DNA reads TGCAGTGCTAGGGGGCCGGGATCCGGCTCCTACAATGAGCAGTTCTTC. Translating gives CSARGPGSGSYNEQFF.